These T cell receptor beta chains were read from a single sample in a study of OX40 agonist ivuxolimab in advanced cancers. Profiling relied on immunoSEQ multiplex PCR, and the TCRdb table lists in-frame clones only, not all of them. The table lists 69,000 or so clones, roughly 80% of them singletons, with approximately 6.8% in the top ten. The sequencing used CD4+ or CD8+ T cells sorted from blood, collected in a trial of the OX40 agonist ivuxolimab. Receptors were obtained from an adult with an advanced solid tumor such as melanoma, head and neck, liver or kidney cancer. CDR3s leave out the opening cysteine and the closing phenylalanine or tryptophan. The D gene is left open where the match is weak.

>TRBJ1-1|.|TRBV5-6
ASSFQGTLNTEAF
>TRBJ1-6|TRBD1|TRBV5-1
ASTSLPGTGLNSPLH
>TRBJ1-5|.|TRBV7-2
ASSLEGGLSQPQH
>TRBJ1-2|.|TRBV19
ASSISRASGYT
>TRBJ2-2|.|TRBV5-6
ASSLRTVYPGELF
>TRBJ1-4|TRBD1|TRBV6-1
ASSERGTVVGSSEKLF
>TRBJ2-7|TRBD1|TRBV4-2
ASSSPGQGAYEQY
>TRBJ2-3|.|TRBV4-3
ASSQVYYISSTDTQY
>TRBJ2-2|TRBD1|TRBV19
ASSGYRTGNTGELF
>TRBJ2-5|.|TRBV5-1
ASSLGSLAQTQY
>TRBJ1-2|.|TRBV28
ASSPLWEGGYT
>TRBJ2-7|.|TRBV7-2
ASSLQDGSYEQY
>TRBJ2-3|TRBD1|TRBV2
ASTFSPGTGTDTQY
>TRBJ2-3|TRBD2|TRBV7-8
ASSLTSGRRLSDTQY
>TRBJ1-4|TRBD1|TRBV28
ASRATGEYEKLF
>TRBJ2-2|.|TRBV5-4
ASSPNGGPNTGELF
>TRBJ1-2|.|TRBV7-9
ASSSEYRERDYGYT
>TRBJ2-1|TRBD2|TRBV6-1
ASSEAPSGSYNEQF
>TRBJ1-5|.|TRBV19
ASSIGDGDGYQPQH
>TRBJ2-6|.|TRBV5-1
ASSFGGNSGANVLT
>TRBJ1-2|TRBD1|TRBV30
AWNRDSRYYGYT
>TRBJ2-3|.|TRBV6-5
ASSYGREGTDTQY
>TRBJ2-1|.|TRBV30
AYEGGTANNEQF
>TRBJ1-6|TRBD1|TRBV7-9
ASSPGTGDNSPLH
>TRBJ1-1|.|TRBV29-1
SAGHSNTEAF